Here is one T cell receptor beta chain with its context. The antigen remains undetermined. TCRdb recomputed calls from the multiplex PCR reads with MiXCR, one row per CDR3 protein. The sample holds roughly 15,000 distinct CDR3 sequences, 50% to 70% seen once. The data are from a study of breast tumors, draining lymph nodes, adjacent tissues. General study results and limits: Most tumor T cells seemingly derive from lymph node, then expand in tumor. Tumors had less TCR diversity than lymph nodes, more than nontumor tissue. Tumor T cell lymph node origin was a supported hypothesis, not proven.

The CDR3 totals 11 residues. Germline V gives CDR1 DFQATT, CDR2 SNEGSKA (reference sequence). V was cut by 6 bases and J by 7 bases, with 13 bases left in between. The sample taken for sequencing was tumor-adjacent breast tissue. The chain recombines TRBV20-1 with TRBJ2-7; D remains ambiguous. The receptor comes from a female donor with breast cancer. Some clones in this sample may be carry-over from other donors' samples. Here the CDR3 reads CSANGAQEQYF. The CDR3 coding sequence is TGCAGTGCAAACGGAGCCCAAGAGCAGTACTTC.